This TCR beta chain was profiled in a study of blood T cell repertoires in COVID-19. TCRdb's table, derived via immunoSEQ multiplex PCR, lists solely in-frame clones and lacks some. Found here are about 160,000 clones, roughly 80% of them singletons; the top ten hold more than 3%. Participants were placed into cohorts based on the clinical history they reported. Germline-derived CDR1 and CDR2 are SGHRS and YFSETQ. The CDR3 loop spans 15 amino acids. V lost 0 bases, J lost 5 bases, and 3 bases stayed unmatched. The chain links TRBV5-1 to TRBJ2-7, with 12 bases fitting TRBD1. The TCR sequence derives from a woman aged 55-70 years who had recovered from COVID-19. Sequenced input: PBMCs or T cells enriched from blood (not recorded which). CDR3 coding DNA: TGCGCCAGCAGCTTGGTGGGGACAGGGGGCAACGAGCAGTACTTC. Translating gives CASSLVGTGGNEQYF.